Presented here are 5 T cell receptor beta chains from one specimen sequenced in a study of blood T cell repertoires in COVID-19. Profiled with immunoSEQ multiplex PCR; TCRdb holds only in-frame clones, not every one. Found here are hundreds of thousands of clones, about 85% of them singletons; the top ten hold approximately 2.4%. The sample comprised peripheral blood. The receptors were gathered from a man aged 18 to 29 with active or convalescent COVID-19.

The V call is TRBV5-1, the J call TRBJ2-7; 10 bases map to TRBD1. This CDR3 has 14 amino acids. The J segment lost 2 bases and the V segment lost 4 bases, leaving 3 bases of the junction unmatched. Germline lookup yields CDR1 SGHRS and CDR2 YFSETQ. The CDR3 DNA is TGCGCCAGCAGCGGCGGGACAGGGGCCTACGAGCAGTACTTC. Its protein product is CASSGGTGAYEQYF.

The chain recombines TRBV15 with TRBJ2-7; a possible D gene is TRBD2 (5 bases). The CDR3 runs to 11 residues. V was cut by 5 bases and J by 3 bases, with 5 bases left in between. Per germline, CDR1 LNHNV and CDR2 YYDKDF (reference sequence). CDR3 sequence (DNA): TGTGCCACCAGCGAGGGCTACGAGCAGTACTTC. It specifies CATSEGYEQYF.

The chain employs TRBV4-3 and TRBJ1-4, with TRBD1 identical over 12 bases. The CDR3 is 15 amino acids. The V gene's germline CDR1 is LGHNA and CDR2 YSLEER. The V segment lost 4 bases and the J segment 8 bases; nucleotides outside the gene matches: 5. CDR3 residues: CASSPGQGAGEKLFF. The CDR3 DNA reads TGCGCCAGCAGCCCGGGACAGGGGGCTGGAGAAAAACTGTTTTTT.

V is TRBV27 and J is TRBJ2-2, with TRBD2 matching 14 bases. Trimming removed 5 bases from V and 3 bases from J; junction bases left unmatched: 2. Germline V gene data show CDR1 as MNHEY and CDR2 as SMNVEV (reference sequence). The CDR3 sequence is 16 residues long. The CDR3 region is CASSPGLAGDTGELFF. In DNA form, the CDR3 reads TGTGCCAGCAGTCCGGGACTAGCGGGAGACACCGGGGAGCTGTTTTTT.

The rearrangement joins TRBV27 to TRBJ2-7; TRBD2 agrees at 7 bases. Germline CDR1 MNHEY, CDR2 SMNVEV (reference sequence). There are 16 residues in the CDR3. J lost 3 bases, V lost 5 bases, and 13 bases had no gene match. CDR3 amino acids: CASSGGERDHLYEQYF. CDR3 coding DNA: TGTGCCAGCAGTGGGGGAGAGCGGGACCATCTCTACGAGCAGTACTTC.